This T cell receptor beta chain was identified during a study of regulatory dendritic cells for organ transplantation. Study outcomes and limitations: Regulatory dendritic cells appeared to expand memory CD8+ clones less than mature ones.

For this clone: No antigen is known for it.

Between the trimmed V and J ends, which lost 2 bases and 2 bases, there was a span of 9 bases. The CDR3 totals 14 residues. The germline gives CDR1 KGHSH, CDR2 LQKENI. Assay used: immunoSEQ multiplex PCR; TCRdb lists only in-frame clones, some missing. This table holds 26,000 or so clones, roughly 80% found once. The TCR was taken from a human donor in good health. The sequenced sample consisted of naive CD4+ T cells from blood. The subset is: CD45RA+ naive T cells. This chain joins TRBV18 and TRBJ1-2, with D uncertain. The DNA of the CDR3 is TGTGCCAGCTCACCATCCCAGGAAAACTATGGCTACACCTTC. Its translation is CASSPSQENYGYTF.